This TCR beta chain was documented in a study of cytomegalovirus exposure and HLA in healthy donors. Findings and caveats of the study: Per published reports, the classifier diagnosed cytomegalovirus status with high specificity and sensitivity. Immune exposure information available was restricted to CMV serostatus. Rarity characterized most TCR sequences, yet some public TCRs appeared in many donors.

There are 15 residues in the CDR3. The J segment lost 0 bases and the V segment lost 5 bases, leaving 5 bases of the junction unmatched. The germline V gene has CDR1 SGHKS and CDR2 YYEKEE (reference sequence). To note about this clone: Its antigen is still unknown.

The donors were healthy bone marrow donors. The PCR employed 60 Vbeta primers together with 13 Jbeta primers. The protocol was immunoSEQ multiplex PCR, while the TCRdb copy is restricted to in-frame clones and leaves out a portion. The table lists 220,000 or so clones, 60% to 80% of them singletons. The J gene is TRBJ2-3, the V gene TRBV5-5; 8 bases agree with TRBD2. Sequencing was performed on PBMCs. The source of this sequence is a male donor in good health and CMV-seronegative. The CDR3 region is CASSTSGTSTDTQYF. The CDR3 region has the DNA TGTGCCAGCAGTACTAGCGGAACTAGCACAGATACGCAGTATTTT.